A single sample is the source of the 9 T cell receptor beta chains below, sequenced in a study of shared clonotypes between healthy human individuals. Only in-frame clones appear in the TCRdb table, and some are missing; sequencing was by immunoSEQ multiplex PCR. The sample yields some 490,000 clones, about 72% seen once. Specimen: PBMCs. Receptors were obtained from a woman in her thirties or forties in good health. Some clones in this sample may be carry-over from other donors' samples.

The J gene is TRBJ2-3, the V gene TRBV4-2, with 7 nucleotides matching TRBD2. The ends lost 4 bases at V and 6 bases at J; junction bases unmatched: 7. The CDR3 is 14 amino acids. Germline loops: CDR1 LGHNA, CDR2 YNFKEQ. CDR3 nucleotide sequence: TGTGCCAGCAGCCGAGGACTAGTGGAGGATACGCAGTATTTT. Translated: CASSRGLVEDTQYF.

The chain joins TRBV2 to TRBJ2-2, with 7 bases that match TRBD2. The germline gives CDR1 SNHLY, CDR2 FYNNEI. V gave up 2 bases and J gave up 2 bases; unmatched junction bases: 8. CDR3 size: 17 residues. Written as DNA, the CDR3 is TGTGCCAGCAGTGAACCCCTAGGGAGGGCTAACACCGGGGAGCTGTTTTTT. Residues: CASSEPLGRANTGELFF.

The V gene is TRBV5-1, the J gene TRBJ2-3, with D unclear. Trimming left V 2 bases short and J 2 bases short, with 12 bases between. CDR3 length equals 15 residues. CDR1 is SGHRS and CDR2 is YFSETQ in the germline V gene. The CDR3 spells CASSLDFLDTDTQYF. CDR3 nucleotide sequence: TGCGCCAGCAGCTTAGACTTCTTAGACACAGATACGCAGTATTTT.

The V and J genes are TRBV5-1 and TRBJ1-1, with 7 nucleotides matching TRBD1. Trimming took 1 base from V and 1 from J; bases not matched to a gene: 10. The CDR3 loop spans 17 amino acids. Germline V gene lookup returns CDR1 SGHRS and CDR2 YFSETQ. CDR3 bases: TGCGCCAGCAGCTTGTCCCGGGACAGTGGGTCGAACACTGAAGCTTTCTTT. Translation gives CASSLSRDSGSNTEAFF.

The chain couples TRBV4-3 to TRBJ2-3, with D possibly TRBD2 on 6 matching bases. V lost 5 bases to trimming and J lost 1 base, with 13 bases between them. This CDR3 contains 15 residues. Per germline, CDR1 LGHNA and CDR2 YSLEER. CDR3 DNA sequence: TGCGCCAGCAGCAACCCGGGAGAGGGCACAGATACGCAGTATTTT. Residues: CASSNPGEGTDTQYF.

The chain couples TRBV28 to TRBJ1-4; 9 bases map to TRBD1. The CDR3 has 16 residues. V trimming: 6 bases; J trimming: 4 bases; junction bases outside the gene matches: 9. Germline V gene data show CDR1 as MDHEN and CDR2 as SYDVKM. CDR3: CASRMGGTGFNEKLFF. The CDR3 coding sequence is TGTGCCAGCAGAATGGGCGGGACAGGGTTTAATGAAAAACTGTTTTTT. The whole variable domain, remainder taken from reference TRBV28 and TRBJ1-4, is DVKVTQSSRYLVKRTGEKVFLECVQDMDHENMFWYRQDPGLGLRLIYFSYDVKMKEKGDIPEGYSVSREKKERFSLILESASTNQTSMYLCASRMGGTGFNEKLFFGSGTQLSVL.

The J gene is TRBJ2-2, the V gene TRBV6-6, with 7 positions matching TRBD2. Trimming cost V 3 bases and J 6 bases; bases outside gene matches: 10. The CDR3 totals 16 residues. Per the germline V gene, CDR1 is MNHNY and CDR2 is SVGAGI (reference sequence). CDR3 coding DNA: TGTGCCAGCAGTTATGCGGCGGGAGTGGTGTCCGGGGAGCTGTTTTTT. Its translation is CASSYAAGVVSGELFF.

The chain recombines TRBV7-9 with TRBJ2-3; 9 bases map to TRBD2. The CDR3 has 14 amino acids. Unmatched junction bases numbered 4, after V lost 7 bases and J lost 2 bases. CDR1 is SEHNR, CDR2 FQNEAQ, per germline (reference sequence). Written as DNA, the CDR3 is TGTGCCAGCAACGGACTAGCGAACACAGATACGCAGTATTTT. Amino acid sequence: CASNGLANTDTQYF.

The chain recombines TRBV6-1 with TRBJ1-1; no clear D gene. V lost 6 bases, J lost 3 bases, and 11 bases lay in between. The CDR3 is 13 amino acids. The germline V gene has CDR1 MNHNS and CDR2 SASEGT. DNA for the CDR3: TGTGCCAGCAGAAGGGAGTTGTACACTGAAGCTTTCTTT. Amino acids: CASRRELYTEAFF.